Following are 29 T cell receptor beta chains from one sample sequenced in a study of T cells in Graves' hyperthyroidism and ophthalmopathy (dated by TCRdb to between 2018 and 2021). Library creation used multiplex PCR. The sequencing machine was an Illumina HiSeq 2000. Amplification of TCR beta CDR3 regions was carried out from RNA transcripts. For the first round of RT-PCR on the TCR CDR3, the HTBI primer set was used together with the Qiagen OneStep RT-PCR kit. The public reads were reprocessed in TCRdb via fastp at Q25 and MiXCR, keeping in-frame beta chains. CDR3 protein duplicates are merged, each entry listing the most common genes and DNA. Within this sample are about 610,000 distinct CDR3 sequences, with 16% of them counted one time only. The ten largest make up 2.5% to 4% of the sample. The material sequenced was blood. The source is a woman in her thirties or forties with Graves' ophthalmopathy.

CDR3 residues: CASSPRAHPGGDTQYF. The CDR3 nucleotides read TGTGCCAGTAGTCCCCGGGCCCACCCAGGGGGGGATACGCAGTATTTT. V and J are TRBV19 and TRBJ2-3; tentatively, D is TRBD1 (7 bases). The V gene lost 5 bases and the J gene lost 6 bases, with 21 bases spanning the gap. This CDR3 is built from 16 residues. The germline V gene encodes CDR1 LNHDA and CDR2 SQIVND (reference sequence).

V is TRBV6-1 and J is TRBJ2-1; 9 nucleotides match TRBD2. V trimming: 1 base; J trimming: 6 bases; junction bases outside the gene matches: 16. This CDR3 has 19 residues. Germline values: CDR1 MNHNS, CDR2 SASEGT. CDR3 protein: CASSEEGPLAGVSSNEQFF. In nucleotides, the CDR3 is TGTGCCAGCAGTGAAGAGGGCCCCTTAGCGGGAGTAAGTTCCAATGAGCAGTTCTTC.

This clonotype was found a few times. V and J are TRBV20-1 and TRBJ2-7; 8 nucleotides line up with TRBD2. Unmatched junction bases numbered 4, after V lost 2 bases and J lost 4 bases. Germline V gene lookup returns CDR1 DFQATT and CDR2 SNEGSKA (reference sequence). This CDR3 comprises 13 residues. The CDR3 sequence: CSARTSGGYEQYF. CDR3 in DNA: TGCAGTGCTAGAACCAGCGGGGGTTACGAGCAGTACTTC.

Ten or more counts support this clonotype. The rearrangement uses TRBV30 and TRBJ2-2; D possibly corresponds to TRBD1 (5 bases). The CDR3 loop spans 15 amino acids. Trimming took off 3 bases at V and 4 bases at J, with 15 bases between the two ends. CDR1 GTSNPN and CDR2 SVGIG come from the germline V gene (reference sequence). CDR3 protein: CAWRENRGGTGELFF. Written as DNA, the CDR3 is TGTGCCTGGAGAGAGAATAGGGGTGGCACCGGGGAGCTGTTTTTT.

This clonotype has just a few counts. A read error may account for a junction end that differs from germline. The chain carries TRBV20-1 and TRBJ2-2; 9 bases agree with TRBD2. CDR1 is DFQATT and CDR2 is SNEGSKA in the germline V gene (reference sequence). This CDR3 comprises 16 residues. CDR3 residues: CSATHSSGVNTGELSF. CDR3 in DNA: TGCAGTGCTACCCACTCTAGCGGGGTGAACACCGGGGAGCTGTCTTTT.

The chain employs TRBV6-1 and TRBJ1-1, with a weak D call TRBD1 (5 bases). There are 13 residues in the CDR3. Germline lookup yields CDR1 MNHNS and CDR2 SASEGT. V was pared by 6 bases and J by 5 bases, with 13 bases between. The CDR3 spells CASSRGRATEAFF. CDR3 in DNA: TGTGCCAGCAGCCGGGGCAGGGCAACTGAAGCTTTCTTT.

On this clonotype: It may be a read error: a sequence one base away is much more abundant. The chain employs TRBV10-3 and TRBJ1-1; no firm D call. This CDR3 has 15 amino acids. Per the germline V gene, CDR1 is ENHRY and CDR2 is SYGVKD. CDR3 DNA sequence: TGTCCCATCAGTGAAACCGGCGGGCAACGGCACGAAGCTTTCTTT. It specifies CPISETGGQRHEAFF.

V and J are TRBV11-2 and TRBJ2-3; 15 bases map to TRBD2. The ends lost 5 bases at V and 5 bases at J; junction bases unmatched: 8. CDR3 length: 17 amino acids. Germline loops: CDR1 SGHAT, CDR2 FQNNGV. The CDR3 loop is CASSTGLAGGPVDTQYF. Written as DNA, the CDR3 is TGTGCCAGCAGCACCGGACTAGCGGGGGGGCCCGTAGATACGCAGTATTTT. Full variable domain (remainder filled in from reference TRBV11-2 and TRBJ2-3): EAGVAQSPRYKIIEKRQSVAFWCNPISGHATLYWYQQILGQGPKLLIQFQNNGVVDDSQLPKDRFSAERLKGVDSTLKIQPAKLEDSAVYLCASSTGLAGGPVDTQYFGPGTRLTVL.

This clonotype was counted only a few times. The chain couples TRBV20-1 to TRBJ2-1, with D possibly being TRBD2 (5 bases). CDR3 length: 14 amino acids. Germline V gene sequence: CDR1 DFQATT, CDR2 SNEGSKA (reference sequence). Trimming cost V 1 base and J 5 bases, with 12 bases left between them. CDR3 coding DNA: TGCAGTGCTAGAGTTTTTGCGGGCCACAATGAGCAGTTCTTC. Translating it yields CSARVFAGHNEQFF.

This clonotype was found many times. V is TRBV20-1 and J is TRBJ2-1; 8 bases map to TRBD1. The junction had 15 bases not matched to a gene; V was cut back by 7 bases and J by 10 bases. Germline CDR1 reads DFQATT; CDR2 reads SNEGSKA (reference sequence). CDR3 length equals 14 residues. The CDR3 bases are TGCAGTGTAGAGGACAGGGAATTAATGGGAGAGCAGTTCTTC. Its protein product is CSVEDRELMGEQFF.

V and J are TRBV5-4 and TRBJ2-3, with D perhaps assigned TRBD1 or TRBD2 (5 bases each). This CDR3 comprises 13 residues. V lost 1 base, J lost 10 bases, and 13 bases lay in between. CDR1 is SGHNT and CDR2 is YYREEE in the germline V gene (reference sequence). The CDR3 sequence is CASSLSGAKAQYF. CDR3 nucleotides: TGTGCCAGCAGCTTGTCCGGGGCGAAGGCGCAGTATTTT.

This clonotype was seen a handful of times. This chain links TRBV15 with TRBJ1-1; no firm D call. Germline assignment: CDR1 LNHNV and CDR2 YYDKDF (reference sequence). V was cut by 6 bases and J by 0 bases, with 5 bases left in between. The length of the CDR3 is 12 residues. CDR3 sequence: CATRGLNTEAFF. CDR3 in DNA: TGTGCCACCAGGGGCCTGAACACTGAAGCTTTCTTT.

This clonotype was seen at least ten times. This sequence joins TRBV7-3 and TRBJ2-1; 11 positions match TRBD2. Germline V lookup: CDR1 SGHTA, CDR2 FQGTGA. This CDR3 spans 16 amino acids. The ends lost 5 bases at V and 4 bases at J; junction bases unmatched: 7. CDR3 in DNA: TGTGCCAGCAGCCTCGCGACTAGCGGGGATTACAATGAGCAGTTCTTC. Translated, it gives CASSLATSGDYNEQFF.

This clonotype was picked up many times. The chain uses TRBV28 and TRBJ2-1, with 7 positions matching TRBD1. CDR3 length: 13 amino acids. Germline V CDR1 and CDR2: MDHEN, SYDVKM. The V gene end was trimmed by 6 bases and the J gene end by 8 bases; junction bases not matched to a gene: 7. The CDR3 DNA sequence: TGTGCCAGCAGGCGTGACAGGGTCCATGAGCAGTTCTTC. Translated: CASRRDRVHEQFF.

The rearrangement joins TRBV20-1 to TRBJ1-3, with 10 positions matching TRBD1. Germline CDR1 DFQATT, CDR2 SNEGSKA (reference sequence). CDR3 length: 16 amino acids. The V and J ends lost 3 bases and 2 bases, in that order; junction bases with no gene match: 7. DNA of the CDR3: TGCAGTGCTAGTTCCGGGGACAGGGGTCCTGGAAACACCATATATTTT. Translation gives CSASSGDRGPGNTIYF.

The rearrangement links TRBV19 to TRBJ1-1; perhaps TRBD1 as D (5 bases). The germline gives CDR1 LNHDA, CDR2 SQIVND (reference sequence). V was cut by 7 bases and J by 1 base, with 19 bases left in between. The CDR3 contains 16 residues. The CDR3 coding sequence is TGTGCCAGTATAAGGGGAGGTAAACCACGGAACACTGAAGCTTTCTTT. Its protein product is CASIRGGKPRNTEAFF.

J is TRBJ2-5 and V is TRBV5-5; D is undetermined. Germline V gene data show CDR1 as SGHKS and CDR2 as YYEKEE (reference sequence). The CDR3 runs to 14 residues. Trimming cost V 4 bases and J 1 base, with 11 bases left between them. The CDR3 nucleotides read TGTGCCAGCAGCAGAACAGCCGCCCAAGAGACCCAGTACTTC. Residues: CASSRTAAQETQYF.

The chain employs TRBV6-2 or TRBV6-3 and TRBJ2-7; D tentatively fits TRBD1 or TRBD2 (5 bases each). The ends were cut back, 6 bases at V and 0 bases at J, with 15 bases in the middle. Germline V lookup: CDR1 MNHEY, CDR2 SVGEGT. The CDR3 is 15 amino acids. CDR3 loop: CASRPAGTSSYEQYF. In nucleotides, the CDR3 is TGTGCCAGCAGGCCGGCCGGGACCTCCTCCTACGAGCAGTACTTC.

This clonotype has ten or more counts. The J gene is TRBJ2-1, the V gene TRBV7-3; D may be TRBD2 (6 bases). The V end was cut by 5 bases, the J end by 9 bases, with 17 bases between. Germline V gives CDR1 SGHTA, CDR2 FQGTGA. CDR3 length equals 14 residues. CDR3 in amino acids: CASSPGTYSTEQFF. The DNA of the CDR3 is TGTGCCAGCAGCCCCGGGACTTACTCCACTGAGCAGTTCTTC.

Many counts were recorded for this clonotype. The chain combines TRBV27 with TRBJ1-2; D remains unclear. The CDR3 totals 12 residues. CDR1 is MNHEY, CDR2 SMNVEV, per germline (reference sequence). Trimming pared 6 bases from V and 0 bases from J, leaving 5 bases between. For the CDR3, the DNA is TGTGCCAGCAGGCAAGCTAACTATGGCTACACCTTC. It is translated as CASRQANYGYTF.

The genes are TRBV4-1 and TRBJ2-3, with 11 bases identical to TRBD2. CDR1 and CDR2 (germline): MGHRA, YSYEKL. The CDR3 runs to 16 residues. V lost 8 bases to trimming and J lost 3 bases; unmatched junction nucleotides: 10. Here the CDR3 reads CASRQGLAVFTDTQYF. In DNA, the CDR3 is TGCGCCAGCCGGCAGGGACTAGCGGTATTTACAGATACGCAGTATTTT.

Many counts were recorded for this clonotype. The V call is TRBV28, the J call TRBJ2-7; tentatively, D is TRBD2 (6 bases). CDR3 length: 16 residues. The ends were cut back, 5 bases at V and 5 bases at J, with 22 bases in the middle. Germline V gives CDR1 MDHEN, CDR2 SYDVKM. The CDR3 sequence is CASSAPANAGSHEQYF. In DNA, the CDR3 is TGTGCCAGCAGTGCCCCCGCCAATGCGGGAAGCCACGAGCAGTACTTC. The full variable domain, completed using reference TRBV28 and TRBJ2-7, is DVKVTQSSRYLVKRTGEKVFLECVQDMDHENMFWYRQDPGLGLRLIYFSYDVKMKEKGDIPEGYSVSREKKERFSLILESASTNQTSMYLCASSAPANAGSHEQYFGPGTRLTVT.

The chain employs TRBV5-4 and TRBJ1-5, with D unclear. CDR1 and CDR2 from the germline V gene are SGHNT and YYREEE (reference sequence). The CDR3 spans 14 residues. Trimming stripped 4 bases from V and 3 bases from J, with 11 bases between. The CDR3 DNA reads TGTGCCAGCAGCCCCGGGCCACTCAATCAGCCCCAGCATTTT. It encodes CASSPGPLNQPQHF.

This clonotype appeared a few times. This chain joins TRBV5-1 and TRBJ2-2, with 10 bases lining up with TRBD2. The CDR3 extends over 17 amino acids. V shed 0 bases, J shed 6 bases, and the junction held 8 bases outside the gene matches. CDR1 is SGHRS and CDR2 is YFSETQ in the germline V gene. CDR3 protein: CASSLVSSGGASGELFF. Written as DNA, the CDR3 is TGCGCCAGCAGCTTGGTTTCCAGCGGGGGGGCCTCCGGGGAGCTGTTTTTT.

This clonotype was seen more than once but under ten times. The chain links TRBV27 to TRBJ1-5, with D possibly being TRBD1 (6 bases). Trimming took off 5 bases at V and 3 bases at J, with 8 bases between the two ends. CDR3 length: 13 amino acids. CDR1 MNHEY and CDR2 SMNVEV come from the germline V gene (reference sequence). The CDR3 reads CASSDRPNQPQHF. CDR3 bases: TGTGCCAGCAGTGACAGGCCCAATCAGCCCCAGCATTTT.

This clonotype was detected ten times or more. The chain joins TRBV20-1 to TRBJ2-3; unclear D gene. This CDR3 is 15 amino acids long. Germline assignment: CDR1 DFQATT and CDR2 SNEGSKA (reference sequence). Trimming took 2 bases from V and 0 from J, leaving 12 bases between them. DNA of the CDR3: TGCAGTGCTAGAAATTTGGAACGTAGCACAGATACGCAGTATTTT. Protein sequence: CSARNLERSTDTQYF.

Only one count was recorded for this clonotype. The chain employs TRBV10-3 and TRBJ1-6; perhaps TRBD1 as D (5 bases). Germline V gene sequence: CDR1 ENHRY, CDR2 SYGVKD. V was shortened by 10 bases and J by 10 bases, with 17 bases between the two germline ends. The CDR3 is made up of 13 amino acids. CDR3 region: CATGSGWRSPLHF. The CDR3 coding sequence is TGTGCCACCGGGTCAGGGTGGCGGTCACCCCTCCACTTT.

This clonotype was found many times. The V gene is TRBV12-3 or TRBV12-4, the J gene TRBJ2-5, with D possibly TRBD2 on 5 matching bases. CDR3 size: 15 residues. Trimming left V 0 bases short and J 2 bases short, with 10 bases between. CDR3 amino acids: CASSLAVSGQETQYF. For the CDR3, the DNA is TGTGCCAGCAGTTTAGCTGTCAGCGGACAAGAGACCCAGTACTTC.

Many counts were recorded for this clonotype. CDR3 amino acids: CASTSLQDYEQYF. CDR3 DNA sequence: TGTGCCAGCACCTCCCTACAGGACTACGAGCAGTACTTC. This sequence joins TRBV2 and TRBJ2-7; possible D gene TRBD1, 5 bases. Between the trimmed V and J ends, which lost 7 bases and 3 bases, there was a span of 13 bases. CDR3 length equals 13 residues. CDR1 and CDR2 from the germline V gene are SNHLY and FYNNEI.